The clone carrying this TCR beta chain has just a few counts. The target antigen is unknown. An end of the junction differs from the germline gene, which may be a read error. These data belong to a study of tumor-infiltrating lymphocytes in primary liver carcinoma. The wider study: All lesions had stage T1-T3 N0M0 and roughly 4 to 10 cm widths. Notes on the study in general: Tumors had a significantly higher top-250-clone fraction than blood (p = 0.039). Only about 8-24% of top clones were detected in all five tumor regions.

RNA and DNA were co-extracted from around 18-30 mg of unsorted bulk tissue. Without exception, tumor samples held over 75% viable tumor cells. This CDR3 is 12 amino acids long. CDR1 SGHVS and CDR2 FQNEAQ come from the germline V gene. Synthesis of TCR beta cDNA was carried out from about 500 ng total RNA with a constant-region primer. Libraries for TCR beta were built through three nested multiplex PCR rounds, which together made up a slightly modified ARM-PCR procedure. A C-beta reverse primer and TRBV1-TRBV30 forward primers served in each of the first two PCR rounds, at approximately 10 cycles apiece. TCRdb re-derived calls from the multiplex PCR reads in MiXCR, one entry per CDR3 protein. The table has 55,000 to 65,000 distinct CDR3 sequences, roughly 70% seen once.

The chain is built from TRBV7-8 and TRBJ2-2, with D unclear. This TCR was recovered from a man aged 40-50 years with primary liver carcinoma and hepatitis B virus infection. The sample comprised liver tumor tissue from sampling region 2. As to subset: tumor region T2, inferior pole. CDR3 residues: CAGKGGTGELFF. For the CDR3, the DNA is TGCGCCGGAAAGGGCGGCACCGGGGAGCTGTTTTTT.